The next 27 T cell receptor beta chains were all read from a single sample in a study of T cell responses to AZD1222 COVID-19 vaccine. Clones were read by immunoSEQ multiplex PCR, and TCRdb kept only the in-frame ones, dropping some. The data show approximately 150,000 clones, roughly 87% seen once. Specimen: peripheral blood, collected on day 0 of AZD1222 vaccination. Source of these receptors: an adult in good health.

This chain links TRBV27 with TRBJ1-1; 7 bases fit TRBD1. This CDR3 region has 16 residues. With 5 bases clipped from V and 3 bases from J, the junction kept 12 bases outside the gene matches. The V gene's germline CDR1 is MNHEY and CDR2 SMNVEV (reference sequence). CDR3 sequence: CASSLTGVASYTEAFF. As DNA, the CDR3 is TGTGCCAGCAGTCTCACAGGGGTCGCCTCGTACACTGAAGCTTTCTTT.

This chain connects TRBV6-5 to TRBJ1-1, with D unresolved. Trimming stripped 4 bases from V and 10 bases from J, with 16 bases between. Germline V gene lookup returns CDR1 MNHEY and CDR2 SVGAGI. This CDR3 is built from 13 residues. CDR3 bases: TGTGCCAGCAGTTCCCTCGCACGTTGGGCAGCTTTCTTT. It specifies CASSSLARWAAFF.

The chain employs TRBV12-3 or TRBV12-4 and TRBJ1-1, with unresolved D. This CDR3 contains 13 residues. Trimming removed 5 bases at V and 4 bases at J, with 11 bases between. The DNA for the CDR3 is TGTGCCAGCAGTCCGCCGTCTTCCACTGAAGCTTTCTTT. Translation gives CASSPPSSTEAFF.

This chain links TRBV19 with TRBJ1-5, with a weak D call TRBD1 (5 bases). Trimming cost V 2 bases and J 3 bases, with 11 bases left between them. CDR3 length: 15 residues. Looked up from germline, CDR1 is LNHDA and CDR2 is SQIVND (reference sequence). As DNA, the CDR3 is TGTGCCAGTAGTATACGGGGCAGCTTCAATCAGCCCCAGCATTTT. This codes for CASSIRGSFNQPQHF.

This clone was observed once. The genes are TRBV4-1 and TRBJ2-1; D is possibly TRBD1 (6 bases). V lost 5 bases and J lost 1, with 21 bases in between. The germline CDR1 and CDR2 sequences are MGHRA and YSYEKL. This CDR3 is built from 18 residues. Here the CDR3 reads CASSGADSLGGSYNEQFF. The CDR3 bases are TGCGCCAGCAGCGGAGCCGACAGTCTAGGGGGATCCTACAATGAGCAGTTCTTC.

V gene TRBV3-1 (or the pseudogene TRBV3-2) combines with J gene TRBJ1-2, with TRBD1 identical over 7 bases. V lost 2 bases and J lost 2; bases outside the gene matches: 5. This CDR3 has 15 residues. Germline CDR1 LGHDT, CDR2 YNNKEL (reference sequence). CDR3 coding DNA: TGTGCCAGCAGCCAAAGAACAGGGGCCAACTATGGCTACACCTTC. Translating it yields CASSQRTGANYGYTF.

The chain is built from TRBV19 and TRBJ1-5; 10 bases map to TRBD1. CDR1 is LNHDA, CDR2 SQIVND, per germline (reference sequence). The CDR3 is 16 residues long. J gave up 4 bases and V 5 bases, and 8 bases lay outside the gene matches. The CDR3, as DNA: TGTGCCAGTAGTCCCGGGGACAGGGGTTGGAATCAGCCCCAGCATTTT. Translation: CASSPGDRGWNQPQHF.

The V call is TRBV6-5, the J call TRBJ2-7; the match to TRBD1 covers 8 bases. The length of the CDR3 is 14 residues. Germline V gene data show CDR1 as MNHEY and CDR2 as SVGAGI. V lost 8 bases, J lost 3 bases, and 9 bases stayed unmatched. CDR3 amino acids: CASSRPGQDYEQYF. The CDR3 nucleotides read TGTGCCAGCTCCCGCCCGGGACAGGACTACGAGCAGTACTTC.

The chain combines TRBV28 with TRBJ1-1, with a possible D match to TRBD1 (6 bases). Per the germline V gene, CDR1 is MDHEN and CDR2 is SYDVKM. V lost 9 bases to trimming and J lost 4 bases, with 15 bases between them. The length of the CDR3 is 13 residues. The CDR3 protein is CASWGGQFTEAFF. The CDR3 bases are TGTGCCAGTTGGGGGGGCCAATTCACTGAAGCTTTCTTT.

The CDR3 reads CASRSNLQETGELFF. The DNA of the CDR3 is TGCGCCAGCAGATCAAACCTACAGGAGACCGGGGAGCTGTTTTTT. This rearrangement joins TRBV5-1 to TRBJ2-2; D may be TRBD1 (5 bases). Trimming took 5 bases from V and 5 from J, leaving 16 bases between them. The CDR3 is 15 residues long. In germline, CDR1 is SGHRS, CDR2 YFSETQ.

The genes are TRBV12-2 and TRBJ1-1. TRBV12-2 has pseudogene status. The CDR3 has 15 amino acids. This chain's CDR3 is CASRLLGDPNTEAFF. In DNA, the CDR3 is TGTGCAAGTCGCTTGTTGGGGGACCCGAACACTGAAGCTTTCTTT.

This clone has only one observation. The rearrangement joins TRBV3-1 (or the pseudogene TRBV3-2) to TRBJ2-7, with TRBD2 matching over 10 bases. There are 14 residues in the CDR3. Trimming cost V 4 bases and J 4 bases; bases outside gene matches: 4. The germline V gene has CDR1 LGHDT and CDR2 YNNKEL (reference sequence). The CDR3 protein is CASSPSGSGYEQYF. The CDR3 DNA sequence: TGTGCCAGCAGCCCTAGCGGGAGTGGGTACGAGCAGTACTTC.

The CDR3 here is CSVEPEGYTF. The CDR3, as DNA: TGCAGCGTTGAACCCGAGGGCTACACCTTC. The chain employs TRBV29-1 and TRBJ1-2; D uncertain. Germline CDR1 SQVTM, CDR2 ANQGSEA. The CDR3 contains 10 residues. V gave up 2 bases and J gave up 8 bases, with 6 bases separating them. Full variable domain (remainder filled in from reference TRBV29-1 and TRBJ1-2): SAVISQKPSRDICQRGTSLTIQCQVDSQVTMMFWYRQQPGQSLTLIATANQGSEATYESGFVIDKFPISRPNLTFSTLTVSNMSPEDSSIYLCSVEPEGYTFGSGTRLTVV.

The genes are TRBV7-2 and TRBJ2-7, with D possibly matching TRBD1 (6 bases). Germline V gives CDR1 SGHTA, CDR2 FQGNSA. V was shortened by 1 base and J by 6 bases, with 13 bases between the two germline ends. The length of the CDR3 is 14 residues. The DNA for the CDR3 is TGTGCCAGCAGCTTAGGGGGGACACTAATCGAGCAGTACTTC. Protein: CASSLGGTLIEQYF.

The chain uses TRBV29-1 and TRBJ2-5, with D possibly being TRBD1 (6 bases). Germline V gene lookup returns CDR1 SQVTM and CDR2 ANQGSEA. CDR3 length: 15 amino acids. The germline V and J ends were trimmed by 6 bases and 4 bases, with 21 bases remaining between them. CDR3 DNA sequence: TGCAGCGTCGGTCCGACTCAGGGGTTCGGAGAGACCCAGTACTTC. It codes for CSVGPTQGFGETQYF.

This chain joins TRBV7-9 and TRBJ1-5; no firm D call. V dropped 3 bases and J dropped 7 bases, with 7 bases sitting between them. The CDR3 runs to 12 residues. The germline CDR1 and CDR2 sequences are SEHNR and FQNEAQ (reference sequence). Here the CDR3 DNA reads TGTGCCAGCAGCTTGGAGGGCCAGCCCCAGCATTTT. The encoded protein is CASSLEGQPQHF.

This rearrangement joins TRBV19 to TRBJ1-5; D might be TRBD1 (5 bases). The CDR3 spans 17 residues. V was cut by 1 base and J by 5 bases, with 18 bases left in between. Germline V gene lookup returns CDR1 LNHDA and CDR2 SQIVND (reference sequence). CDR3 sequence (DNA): TGTGCCAGTAGTATAGGACAGTCCCCTGCGGCCCATCAGCCCCAGCATTTT. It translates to CASSIGQSPAAHQPQHF.

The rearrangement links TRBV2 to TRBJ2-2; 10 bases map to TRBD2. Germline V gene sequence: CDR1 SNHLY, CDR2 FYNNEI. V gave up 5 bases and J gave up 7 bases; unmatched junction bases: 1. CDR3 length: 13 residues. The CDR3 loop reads CASSWTSGGELFF. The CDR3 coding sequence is TGTGCCAGCAGTTGGACTAGCGGCGGGGAGCTGTTTTTT.

The CDR3 DNA reads as TGTGCCTGGAGTTGGGGGGAGAGCTATGGCTACACCTTC. Protein sequence: CAWSWGESYGYTF. The chain carries TRBV30 and TRBJ1-2, with TRBD1 as a possible D gene (5 bases). The length of the CDR3 is 13 residues. The germline CDR1 and CDR2 sequences are GTSNPN and SVGIG (reference sequence). The V gene lost 2 bases and the J gene lost 4 bases, with 11 bases spanning the gap.

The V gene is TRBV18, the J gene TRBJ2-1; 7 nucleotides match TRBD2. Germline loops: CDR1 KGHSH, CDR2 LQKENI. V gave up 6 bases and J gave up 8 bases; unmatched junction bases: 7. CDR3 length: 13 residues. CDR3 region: CASSSGVRDEQFF. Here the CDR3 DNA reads TGTGCCAGCTCCAGCGGGGTTCGGGATGAGCAGTTCTTC. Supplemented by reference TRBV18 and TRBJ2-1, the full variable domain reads NAGVMQNPRHLVRRRGQEARLRCSPMKGHSHVYWYRQLPEEGLKFMVYLQKENIIDESGMPKERFSAEFPKEGPSILRIQQVVRGDSAAYFCASSSGVRDEQFFGPGTRLTVL.

The CDR3 protein is CAWRRDPREKLFF. For the CDR3, the DNA is TGTGCCTGGAGAAGAGACCCGAGGGAAAAACTGTTTTTT. This chain connects TRBV30 to TRBJ1-4, with D unresolved. Germline assignment: CDR1 GTSNPN and CDR2 SVGIG (reference sequence). The CDR3 sequence is 13 residues long. V gave up 3 bases and J gave up 8 bases, with 13 bases separating them.

CDR3: CASSPNWNSPLHF. CDR3 sequence (DNA): TGTGCCAGCTCACCGAATTGGAATTCACCCCTCCACTTT. The chain combines TRBV18 with TRBJ1-6; the D is unclear. In germline, CDR1 is KGHSH, CDR2 LQKENI. V gave up 3 bases and J gave up 7 bases, with 7 bases separating them. The CDR3 contains 13 residues.

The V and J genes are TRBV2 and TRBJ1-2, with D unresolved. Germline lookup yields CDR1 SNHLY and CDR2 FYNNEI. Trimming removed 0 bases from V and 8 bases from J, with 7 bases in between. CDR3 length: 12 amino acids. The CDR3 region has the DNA TGTGCCAGCAGTGAAGCGCGCCAAGGCTACACCTTC. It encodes CASSEARQGYTF.

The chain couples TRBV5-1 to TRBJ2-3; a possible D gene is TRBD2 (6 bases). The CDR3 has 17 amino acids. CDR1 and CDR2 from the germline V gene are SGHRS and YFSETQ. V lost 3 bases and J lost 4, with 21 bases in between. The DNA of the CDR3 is TGCGCCAGCAGCTCCAGACTTGCGGGGTCGGATCCAGATACGCAGTATTTT. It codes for CASSSRLAGSDPDTQYF. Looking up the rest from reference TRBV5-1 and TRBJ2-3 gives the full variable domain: KAGVTQTPRYLIKTRGQQVTLSCSPISGHRSVSWYQQTPGQGLQFLFEYFSETQRNKGNFPGRFSGRQFSNSRSEMNVSTLELGDSALYLCASSSRLAGSDPDTQYFGPGTRLTVL.

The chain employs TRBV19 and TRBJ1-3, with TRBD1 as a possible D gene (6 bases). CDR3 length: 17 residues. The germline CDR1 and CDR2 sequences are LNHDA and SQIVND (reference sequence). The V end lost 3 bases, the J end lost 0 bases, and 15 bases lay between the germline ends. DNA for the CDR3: TGTGCCAGTAGTATCTCCTCCGGGACATCCTCTGGAAACACCATATATTTT. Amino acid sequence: CASSISSGTSSGNTIYF.

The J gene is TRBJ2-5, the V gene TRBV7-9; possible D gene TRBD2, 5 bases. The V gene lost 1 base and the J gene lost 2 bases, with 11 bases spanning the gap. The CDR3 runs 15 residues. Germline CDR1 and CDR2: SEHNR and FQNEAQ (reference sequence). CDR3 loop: CASSLVSPGQETQYF. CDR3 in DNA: TGTGCCAGCAGCTTAGTAAGCCCGGGACAAGAGACCCAGTACTTC.

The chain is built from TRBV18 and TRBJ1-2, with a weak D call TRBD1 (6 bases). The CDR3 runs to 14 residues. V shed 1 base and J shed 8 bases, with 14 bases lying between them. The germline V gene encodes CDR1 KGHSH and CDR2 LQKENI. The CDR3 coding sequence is TGTGCCAGCTCACCACTTGAGGACAGTGAAGGCTACACCTTC. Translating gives CASSPLEDSEGYTF.